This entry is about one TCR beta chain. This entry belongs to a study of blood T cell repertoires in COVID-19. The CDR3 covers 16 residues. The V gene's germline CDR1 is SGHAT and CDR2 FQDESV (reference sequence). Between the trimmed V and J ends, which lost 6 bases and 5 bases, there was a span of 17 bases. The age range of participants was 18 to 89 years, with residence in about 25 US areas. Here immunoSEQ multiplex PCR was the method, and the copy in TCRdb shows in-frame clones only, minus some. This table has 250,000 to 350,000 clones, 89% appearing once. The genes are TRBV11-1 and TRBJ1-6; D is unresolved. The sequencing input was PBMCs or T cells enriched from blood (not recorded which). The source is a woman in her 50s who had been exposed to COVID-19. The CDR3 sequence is CASRERGSSHNSPLHF. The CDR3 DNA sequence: TGTGCCAGCAGAGAAAGAGGGAGTTCCCATAATTCACCCCTCCACTTT.